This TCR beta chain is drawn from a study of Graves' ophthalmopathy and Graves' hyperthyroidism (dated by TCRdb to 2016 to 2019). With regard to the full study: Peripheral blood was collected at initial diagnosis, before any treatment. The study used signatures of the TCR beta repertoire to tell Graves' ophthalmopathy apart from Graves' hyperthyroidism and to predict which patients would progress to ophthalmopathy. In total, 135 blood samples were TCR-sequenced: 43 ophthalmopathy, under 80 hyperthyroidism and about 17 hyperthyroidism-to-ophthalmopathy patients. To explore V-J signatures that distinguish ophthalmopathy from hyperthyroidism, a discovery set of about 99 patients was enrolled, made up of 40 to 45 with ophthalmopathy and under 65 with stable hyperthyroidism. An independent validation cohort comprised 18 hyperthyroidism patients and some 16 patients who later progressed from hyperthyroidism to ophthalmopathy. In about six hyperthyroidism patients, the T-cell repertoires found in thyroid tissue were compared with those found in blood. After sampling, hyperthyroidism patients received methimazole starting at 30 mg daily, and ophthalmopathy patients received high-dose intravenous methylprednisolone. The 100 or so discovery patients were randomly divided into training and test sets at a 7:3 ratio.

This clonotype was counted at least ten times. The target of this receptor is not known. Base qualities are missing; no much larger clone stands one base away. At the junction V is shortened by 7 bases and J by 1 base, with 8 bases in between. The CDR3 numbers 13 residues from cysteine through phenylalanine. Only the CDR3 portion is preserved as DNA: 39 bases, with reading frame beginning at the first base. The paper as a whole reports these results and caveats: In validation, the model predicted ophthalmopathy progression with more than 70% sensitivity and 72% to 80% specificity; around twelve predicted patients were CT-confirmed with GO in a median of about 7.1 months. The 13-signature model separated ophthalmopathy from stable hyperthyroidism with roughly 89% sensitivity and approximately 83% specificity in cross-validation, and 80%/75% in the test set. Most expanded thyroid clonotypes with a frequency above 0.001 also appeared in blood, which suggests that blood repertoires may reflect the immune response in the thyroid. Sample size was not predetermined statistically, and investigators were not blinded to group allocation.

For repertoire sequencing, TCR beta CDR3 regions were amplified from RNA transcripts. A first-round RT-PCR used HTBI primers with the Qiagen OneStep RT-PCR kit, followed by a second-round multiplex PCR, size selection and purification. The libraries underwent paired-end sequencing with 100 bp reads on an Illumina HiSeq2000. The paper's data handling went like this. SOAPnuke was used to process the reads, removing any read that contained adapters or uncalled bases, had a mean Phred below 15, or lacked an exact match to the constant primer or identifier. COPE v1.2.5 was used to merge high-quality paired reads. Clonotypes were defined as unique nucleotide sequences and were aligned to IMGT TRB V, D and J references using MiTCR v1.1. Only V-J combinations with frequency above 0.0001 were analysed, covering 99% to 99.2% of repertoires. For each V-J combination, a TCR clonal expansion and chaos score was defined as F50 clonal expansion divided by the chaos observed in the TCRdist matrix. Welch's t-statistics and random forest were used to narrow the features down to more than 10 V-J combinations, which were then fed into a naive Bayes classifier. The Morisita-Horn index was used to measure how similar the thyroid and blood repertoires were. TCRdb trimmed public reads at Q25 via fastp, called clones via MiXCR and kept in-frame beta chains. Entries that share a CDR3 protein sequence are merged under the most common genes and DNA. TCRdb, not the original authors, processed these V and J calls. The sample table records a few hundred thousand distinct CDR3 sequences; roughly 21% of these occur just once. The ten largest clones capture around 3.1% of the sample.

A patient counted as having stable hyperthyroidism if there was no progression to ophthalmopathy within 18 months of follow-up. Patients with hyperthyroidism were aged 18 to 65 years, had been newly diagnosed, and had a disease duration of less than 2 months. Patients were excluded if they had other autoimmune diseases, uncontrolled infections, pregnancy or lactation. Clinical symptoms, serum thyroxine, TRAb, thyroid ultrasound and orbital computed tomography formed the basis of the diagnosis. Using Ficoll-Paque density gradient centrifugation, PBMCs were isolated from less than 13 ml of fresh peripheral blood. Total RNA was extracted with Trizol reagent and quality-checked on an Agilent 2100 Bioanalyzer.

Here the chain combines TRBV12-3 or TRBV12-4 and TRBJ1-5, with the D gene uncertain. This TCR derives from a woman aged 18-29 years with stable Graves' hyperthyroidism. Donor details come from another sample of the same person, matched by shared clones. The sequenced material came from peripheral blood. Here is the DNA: TGTGCCAGCAACCGGTTCAGCAATCAGCCCCAGCATTTT. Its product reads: CASNRFSNQPQHF.